Below, 4 T cell receptor beta chains from the same sample are listed, as sequenced in a study of PD-1 blockade in classical Hodgkin lymphoma. Generated by immunoSEQ multiplex PCR, the TCRdb table keeps only in-frame clones and is missing some. This table has about 9,900 clones, about 90% appearing once. No patient escaped relapse after autologous stem cell transplantation, and brentuximab vedotin exposure varied. The sample was peripheral blood mononuclear cells (PBMCs), taken at baseline. These receptors all come from a human donor with classical Hodgkin lymphoma.

The chain joins TRBV9 to TRBJ2-1; 16 bases match TRBD2. Germline CDR1 and CDR2: SGDLS and YYNGEE. The junction had 12 bases not matched to a gene; V was cut back by 0 bases and J by 0 bases. The CDR3 length is 22 residues. The CDR3 DNA reads TGTGCCAGCAGCGTAGATGTCCCGGGACTAGCGGGAGGGTTGGGCTCCTACAATGAGCAGTTCTTC. Encoded protein: CASSVDVPGLAGGLGSYNEQFF.

The V call is TRBV18, the J call TRBJ2-1; 13 nucleotides agree with TRBD2. The junction had 9 bases not matched to a gene; V was cut back by 4 bases and J by 0 bases. CDR1 KGHSH and CDR2 LQKENI come from the germline V gene. This CDR3 has 19 amino acids. The CDR3 DNA is TGTGCCAGCTCACGCGGACTAGCGGGAGCCCCTAGCTCCTACAATGAGCAGTTCTTC. Amino acid sequence: CASSRGLAGAPSSYNEQFF.

This chain links TRBV28 with TRBJ2-4; D may be TRBD1 (6 bases). V was pared by 3 bases and J by 4 bases, with 10 bases between. Germline V gives CDR1 MDHEN, CDR2 SYDVKM. The CDR3 consists of 14 residues. The DNA for the CDR3 is TGTGCCAGCAGTTTTGGGGGCTTTAAAAACATTCAGTACTTC. Translating gives CASSFGGFKNIQYF.

The V and J genes are TRBV5-6 and TRBJ2-3; TRBD2 agrees at 13 bases. The V gene end was trimmed by 5 bases and the J gene end by 3 bases; junction bases not matched to a gene: 6. The CDR3 has 16 residues. Germline CDR1 SGHDT, CDR2 YYEEEE. Here the CDR3 reads CASRLGLAGVTDTQYF. CDR3 DNA sequence: TGTGCCAGCAGGTTAGGACTAGCGGGAGTAACAGATACGCAGTATTTT. Complete variable domain (other parts from reference TRBV5-6 and TRBJ2-3): DAGVTQSPTHLIKTRGQQVTLRCSPKSGHDTVSWYQQALGQGPQFIFQYYEEEERQRGNFPDRFSGHQFPNYSSELNVNALLLGDSALYLCASRLGLAGVTDTQYFGPGTRLTVL.